The 7 T cell receptor beta chains listed next were all sequenced from one sample in a study of T cell responses to AZD1222 COVID-19 vaccine. The protocol was immunoSEQ multiplex PCR, while the TCRdb copy is restricted to in-frame clones and leaves out a portion. Of approximately 180,000 clones in the sample, more than 75% were seen once. Sequenced material: peripheral blood, taken 28 days after the second AZD1222 dose. Every receptor here comes from an adult who received the AZD1222 COVID-19 vaccine.

About this clone: This sample includes further DNA sequences coding for the same CDR3. V is TRBV7-9 and J is TRBJ1-5, with D perhaps TRBD1 (6 bases). CDR1 SEHNR and CDR2 FQNEAQ come from the germline V gene (reference sequence). The CDR3 runs 12 residues. Deletions cut 4 bases from V and 5 bases from J, with 6 bases between. The CDR3 DNA is TGTGCCAGCAGCTCAGGGGATCAGCCCCAGCATTTT. This translates into CASSSGDQPQHF.

The chain uses TRBV2 and TRBJ2-7, with D possibly matching TRBD2 (6 bases). This CDR3 comprises 15 residues. Per the germline V gene, CDR1 is SNHLY and CDR2 is FYNNEI. The V end lost 0 bases, the J end lost 9 bases, and 18 bases lay between the germline ends. DNA for the CDR3: TGTGCCAGCAGTGAAGCGCGTGGAGGGCCCGGAGGGCAGTACTTC. This codes for CASSEARGGPGGQYF.

The chain combines TRBV4-3 with TRBJ2-3; tentative D call: TRBD1 (6 bases). Germline CDR1 reads LGHNA; CDR2 reads YSLEER. Trimming left V 0 bases short and J 2 bases short, with 18 bases between. The CDR3 loop spans 18 amino acids. As DNA, the CDR3 is TGCGCCAGCAGCCAAGATTTGGCTGATGGGGACATCACAGATACGCAGTATTTT. Residues: CASSQDLADGDITDTQYF.

The chain joins TRBV3-1 (or the pseudogene TRBV3-2) to TRBJ2-3; 7 bases match TRBD2. CDR1 is LGHDT, CDR2 YNNKEL, per germline (reference sequence). The junction had 10 bases not matched to a gene; V was cut back by 3 bases and J by 4 bases. The CDR3 length is 16 residues. The CDR3 reads CASSQNPGGEADTQYF. The CDR3 DNA is TGTGCCAGCAGCCAGAACCCTGGGGGGGAGGCAGATACGCAGTATTTT.

The V call is TRBV6-5, the J call TRBJ1-6; D is ambiguous. CDR3 length: 13 amino acids. The germline V and J ends were trimmed by 7 bases and 8 bases, with 12 bases remaining between them. Germline CDR1 reads MNHEY; CDR2 reads SVGAGI. CDR3: CASTETWDSPLHF. Here the CDR3 DNA reads TGTGCCAGCACCGAAACTTGGGATTCACCCCTCCACTTT.

This clone appeared a single time. V is TRBV6-5 and J is TRBJ2-5; no clear D gene. The germline gives CDR1 MNHEY, CDR2 SVGAGI. The length of the CDR3 is 12 residues. Trimming took off 3 bases at V and 1 base at J, with 3 bases between the two ends. CDR3 sequence (DNA): TGTGCCAGCAGTTATTCCCAAGAGACCCAGTACTTC. Translating it yields CASSYSQETQYF.

The table lists this clone with a count of one. J is TRBJ2-7 and V is TRBV7-3; TRBD1 or TRBD2 may be the D gene (5 bases each). The CDR3 spans 16 residues. Germline assignment: CDR1 SGHTA and CDR2 FQGTGA. V was pared by 0 bases and J by 2 bases, with 14 bases between. The CDR3 region is CASSLTGTQPPYEQYF. The DNA for the CDR3 is TGTGCCAGCAGCTTAACGGGGACCCAGCCTCCCTACGAGCAGTACTTC.